Given below is one TCR beta chain in context. Its target is not known. 13 Jbeta primers and 60 Vbeta primers were used for the PCR. The data were produced by immunoSEQ multiplex PCR, yet TCRdb's version contains in-frame clones alone and is incomplete. The sample has approximately 130,000 clones, about 80% seen once; the top ten hold more than 7.5%. Trimming removed 0 bases from V and 1 base from J, with 5 bases in between. Germline V gene lookup returns CDR1 SGHNT and CDR2 YYREEE (reference sequence). This CDR3 contains 15 residues. These data are taken from a study of cytomegalovirus exposure and HLA in healthy donors. Whole-study findings and limits: 87-base-pair reads could not separate some V segments, including TRBV6-2 and TRBV6-3.

The chain links TRBV5-4 to TRBJ2-6; unclear D gene. The sequenced sample consisted of PBMCs. The TCR sequence derives from a woman aged 45-59 years in good health and CMV-seropositive. CDR3 in amino acids: CASSLAGSGANVLTF. The CDR3 DNA follows: TGTGCCAGCAGCTTGGCCGGGTCTGGGGCCAACGTCCTGACTTTC.